This entry lists 20 T cell receptor beta chains sequenced from one sample in a study of blood T cells in healthy people across ages. A second PCR, run for about 7 to 11 cycles, used a sample-barcoded 5' primer plus a J-beta primer mix. TCRdb called the 5' RACE reads again in MiXCR, with one record for every CDR3 protein. The sample contains roughly 1,500,000 distinct CDR3 sequences, 42% of which appear only once. The sequenced material came from blood. The source of these receptors is a woman aged 18 to 35 in good health.

V usage is TRBV25-1 and J usage is TRBJ1-1; D remains unclear. CDR1 and CDR2 (germline): MGHDK, SYGVNS. Deletions cut 7 bases from V and 4 bases from J, with 13 bases between. CDR3 length equals 13 residues. The CDR3 nucleotides are TGTGCCAGCACCCCCGGGGTACGCACTGAAGCTTTCTTT. Amino acids: CASTPGVRTEAFF.

Written as DNA, the CDR3 is TGTGCCAGCAGCCCAGGACAGGGAAGAGCAGATACGCAGTATTTT. Translation: CASSPGQGRADTQYF. This chain links TRBV5-4 with TRBJ2-3, with 8 bases aligning to TRBD1. Germline lookup yields CDR1 SGHNT and CDR2 YYREEE (reference sequence). Trimming removed 4 bases from V and 4 bases from J; junction bases left unmatched: 8. The CDR3 contains 15 residues.

This clonotype has a handful of counts. The J gene is TRBJ2-5, the V gene TRBV29-1; D unclear. Deletions cut 2 bases from V and 0 bases from J, with 4 bases between. This CDR3 comprises 12 residues. CDR1 is SQVTM and CDR2 is ANQGSEA in the germline V gene. The DNA of the CDR3 is TGCAGCGTTGAACCGTACCAAGAGACCCAGTACTTC. Its translation is CSVEPYQETQYF. Supplemented by reference TRBV29-1 and TRBJ2-5, the full variable domain reads SAVISQKPSRDICQRGTSLTIQCQVDSQVTMMFWYRQQPGQSLTLIATANQGSEATYESGFVIDKFPISRPNLTFSTLTVSNMSPEDSSIYLCSVEPYQETQYFGPGTRLLVL.

The CDR3 sequence: CSVEGRNTEAFF. In DNA, the CDR3 is TGCAGTGTAGAGGGTCGGAACACTGAAGCTTTCTTT. This rearrangement joins TRBV20-1 to TRBJ1-1; unclear D gene. The CDR3 length is 12 residues. V was trimmed by 7 bases and J by 1 base, leaving 10 bases between them. Germline V CDR1 and CDR2: DFQATT, SNEGSKA (reference sequence).

This clonotype was seen more than once but under ten times. This sequence joins TRBV28 and TRBJ1-2; the D gene is possibly TRBD1 (5 bases). The germline V gene has CDR1 MDHEN and CDR2 SYDVKM. V lost 8 bases to trimming and J lost 0 bases, with 13 bases between them. The CDR3 sequence is 14 residues long. The chain's CDR3 is CASGPGTANYGYTF. The CDR3 region has the DNA TGTGCCAGCGGCCCGGGGACGGCTAACTATGGCTACACCTTC.

J is TRBJ2-2 and V is TRBV7-9; 9 bases are a match to TRBD2. V gave up 2 bases and J gave up 3 bases; unmatched junction bases: 4. Germline assignment: CDR1 SEHNR and CDR2 FQNEAQ (reference sequence). The CDR3 is 16 residues long. DNA for the CDR3: TGTGCCAGCAGCTTATGGGAGCGGGAGGACACCGGGGAGCTGTTTTTT. Translated, it gives CASSLWEREDTGELFF.

V usage is TRBV7-2 and J usage is TRBJ2-1, with 9 bases fitting TRBD2. The CDR3 is 17 amino acids. Germline V gene lookup returns CDR1 SGHTA and CDR2 FQGNSA. Trimming took 5 bases from V and 2 from J; bases not matched to a gene: 10. The chain's CDR3 is CASSLLGGRGPYNEQFF. The CDR3 bases are TGTGCCAGCAGCCTCCTTGGCGGGAGGGGCCCCTACAATGAGCAGTTCTTC. Drawing the rest from reference TRBV7-2 and TRBJ2-1, the complete variable domain is GAGVSQSPSNKVTEKGKDVELRCDPISGHTALYWYRQSLGQGLEFLIYFQGNSAPDKSGLPSDRFSAERTGGSVSTLTIQRTQQEDSAVYLCASSLLGGRGPYNEQFFGPGTRLTVL.

This clonotype was detected ten times or more. The chain couples TRBV7-8 to TRBJ1-2; 7 positions match TRBD1. The trim removed 2 bases at V and 4 bases at J, leaving 16 bases unmatched. There are 18 residues in the CDR3. Germline assignment: CDR1 SGHVS and CDR2 FQNEAQ. CDR3 DNA: TGTGCCAGCAGCTTAAACGCCCTCTCGCGACAGGGTGGCTATGGCTACACCTTC. Residues: CASSLNALSRQGGYGYTF. Based on the CDR3 plus reference TRBV7-8 and TRBJ1-2, the full variable domain is GAGVSQSPRYKVAKRGQDVALRCDPISGHVSLFWYQQALGQGPEFLTYFQNEAQLDKSGLPSDRFFAERPEGSVSTLKIQRTQQEDSAVYLCASSLNALSRQGGYGYTFGSGTRLTVV.

DNA for the CDR3: TGTGCCTGGAGTGTATTTGGGGGGGAAGAAAAACTGTTTTTT. Its protein is CAWSVFGGEEKLFF. V gene TRBV30 combines with J gene TRBJ1-4, with a tentative D call TRBD1 (5 bases). V was clipped by 0 bases and J by 8 bases, with 13 bases between them. This CDR3 contains 14 residues. CDR1 is GTSNPN and CDR2 is SVGIG in the germline V gene (reference sequence).

This chain links TRBV15 with TRBJ2-3, with D tentatively TRBD2 (5 bases). Trimming cost V 0 bases and J 2 bases, with 12 bases left between them. The CDR3 is made up of 16 amino acids. The germline gives CDR1 LNHNV, CDR2 YYDKDF (reference sequence). CDR3 region: CATSRDLLDLTDTQYF. In nucleotides, the CDR3 is TGTGCCACCAGCAGAGATCTACTAGACCTCACAGATACGCAGTATTTT.

In its sample, this clonotype was seen a few times. The genes are TRBV2 and TRBJ2-5; no reliable D call. V lost 4 bases, J lost 1 base, and 13 bases lay in between. There are 15 residues in the CDR3. Germline values: CDR1 SNHLY, CDR2 FYNNEI. CDR3 nucleotides: TGTGCCAGCAGTGCATCCCGGACCCTCCAAGAGACCCAGTACTTC. It encodes CASSASRTLQETQYF.

This clonotype was seen a handful of times. This sequence joins TRBV29-1 and TRBJ2-1; D not resolved. There are 12 residues in the CDR3. Trimming took 3 bases from V and 9 from J, leaving 12 bases between them. Looked up from germline, CDR1 is SQVTM and CDR2 is ANQGSEA. The CDR3 is CSVDPPWGEQFF. The CDR3 region has the DNA TGCAGCGTTGACCCCCCCTGGGGTGAGCAGTTCTTC.

The CDR3 DNA sequence: TGCGTACCCGGGACAGCCTCCTACAATGAGCAGTTCTTC. Amino acids: CVPGTASYNEQFF. J is TRBJ2-1 and V is TRBV20-1; 7 bases map to TRBD1. Germline CDR1 is DFQATT and CDR2 is SNEGSKA (reference sequence). There are 13 residues in the CDR3.

J is TRBJ2-3 and V is TRBV6-2 or TRBV6-3, with 7 bases identical to TRBD2. The CDR3 sequence is 15 residues long. The J segment lost 3 bases and the V segment lost 6 bases, leaving 9 bases of the junction unmatched. Germline CDR1 reads MNHEY; CDR2 reads SVGEGT. The CDR3 DNA reads TGTGCCAGCAGCCCCGGGACTATGATTACAGATACGCAGTATTTT. Translation gives CASSPGTMITDTQYF.

The chain links TRBV6-5 to TRBJ2-3; 7 bases map to TRBD2. Germline trimming cut 7 bases from V and 1 base from J; bases unmatched to any gene: 2. CDR1 and CDR2 (germline): MNHEY, SVGAGI. The CDR3 loop spans 13 amino acids. The chain's CDR3 is CASNAGGTDTQYF. The CDR3 DNA reads as TGTGCCAGCAATGCGGGGGGCACAGATACGCAGTATTTT.

This clonotype was seen only a few times. This chain connects TRBV4-1 to TRBJ1-3; D remains ambiguous. Germline CDR1 is MGHRA and CDR2 is YSYEKL. V lost 1 base to trimming and J lost 0 bases, with 7 bases between them. This CDR3 has 15 residues. The CDR3 DNA sequence: TGCGCCAGCAGCCAAGGTGAGGGCTCTGGAAACACCATATATTTT. Translating it yields CASSQGEGSGNTIYF.

This chain joins TRBV27 and TRBJ1-6; 8 nucleotides match TRBD1. This CDR3 has 14 amino acids. Germline V gene sequence: CDR1 MNHEY, CDR2 SMNVEV (reference sequence). The V gene end was trimmed by 2 bases and the J gene end by 10 bases; junction bases not matched to a gene: 4. CDR3 residues: CASSLRQGKSPLHF. The CDR3 region has the DNA TGTGCCAGCAGTTTACGACAGGGGAAATCACCCCTCCACTTT.

The V and J genes are TRBV4-1 and TRBJ2-1; D may correspond to TRBD1 or TRBD2 (6 bases each). CDR1 is MGHRA and CDR2 is YSYEKL in the germline V gene. V lost 2 bases to trimming and J lost 10 bases, with 15 bases between them. The CDR3 loop spans 14 amino acids. The CDR3 here is CASSQRAPGGEQFF. The CDR3 region has the DNA TGCGCCAGCAGCCAAAGAGCCCCCGGGGGCGAGCAGTTCTTC.

For this clonotype: An end of the junction differs from the germline gene, which may be a read error. The chain combines TRBV28 with TRBJ2-5, with TRBD2 identical over 10 bases. This CDR3 has 14 residues. CDR1 MDHEN and CDR2 SYDVKM come from the germline V gene. In DNA, the CDR3 is TGTGCCAGCAGTTCAGCGGGAGGGCCGAACGAGCAGTACTTT. As protein: CASSSAGGPNEQYF.

The chain carries TRBV27 and TRBJ2-3; D ambiguous. The V end was cut by 6 bases, the J end by 1 base, with 11 bases between. This CDR3 contains 14 residues. CDR1 is MNHEY, CDR2 SMNVEV, per germline (reference sequence). The CDR3 nucleotides read TGTGCCAGCAGCCCGTATATTGGCACAGATACGCAGTATTTT. Translating it yields CASSPYIGTDTQYF.